Sequencing of this T cell receptor (beta chain) was carried out in a study of shared clonotypes between healthy human individuals. V was cut by 4 bases and J by 1 base, with 10 bases left in between. CDR3 length: 14 residues. Germline assignment: CDR1 MNHNS and CDR2 SASEGT. This table comes from immunoSEQ multiplex PCR, and its TCRdb copy is limited to in-frame clones, with some not included. The sample yields more than 450,000 clones, about four fifths seen once. This clonotype originated in a woman in her thirties or forties in good health. Some clones in this sample may be carry-over from other donors' samples. Sequencing used PBMCs. This chain joins TRBV6-1 and TRBJ1-1, with D perhaps matching TRBD1 (5 bases). The CDR3 region has the DNA TGTGCCAGCAGTGCCAATCAGGGGAACACTGAAGCTTTCTTT. Translation gives CASSANQGNTEAFF.